This note documents a single TCR beta chain sequence. Its specificity is unknown. These data belong to a study of cytomegalovirus exposure and HLA in healthy donors. A multiplex PCR was run with 60 Vbeta primers and 13 Jbeta primers. Clones were read by immunoSEQ multiplex PCR, and TCRdb kept only the in-frame ones, dropping some. The sample comprises roughly 100,000 clones, 70% to 75% of which are singletons, and more than 3% rests with the top ten. Broader study findings: Evidence from a later analysis indicated that most CMV-associated TCR beta chains looked HLA-restricted.

Trimming pared 6 bases from V and 7 bases from J, leaving 15 bases between. Germline V gene sequence: CDR1 MNHNY, CDR2 SVGAGI (reference sequence). The CDR3 is 14 amino acids. The TCR was taken from a man aged 35 to 55 in good health and CMV-seronegative. The sample taken for sequencing was PBMCs. This sequence joins TRBV6-6 and TRBJ2-2, with a weak D call TRBD2 (5 bases). Here the CDR3 reads CASRLRGPSGELFF. CDR3 nucleotide sequence: TGTGCCAGCAGACTCCGAGGGCCTAGCGGGGAGCTGTTTTTT.